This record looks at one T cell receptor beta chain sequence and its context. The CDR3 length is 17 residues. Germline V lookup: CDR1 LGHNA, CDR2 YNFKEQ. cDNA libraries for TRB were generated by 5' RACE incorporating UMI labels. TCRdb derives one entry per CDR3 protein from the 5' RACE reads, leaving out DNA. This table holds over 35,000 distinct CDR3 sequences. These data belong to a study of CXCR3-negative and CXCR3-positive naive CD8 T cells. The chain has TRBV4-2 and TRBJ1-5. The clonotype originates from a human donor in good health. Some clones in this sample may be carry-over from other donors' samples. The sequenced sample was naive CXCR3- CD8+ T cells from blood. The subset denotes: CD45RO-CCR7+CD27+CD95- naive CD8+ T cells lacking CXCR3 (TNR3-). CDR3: CASSQDLTLVSNQPQHF.